The clone carrying this T cell receptor (beta chain) was found once. The antigen is unknown. PCR employed 60 Vbeta and 13 Jbeta primers. TCRdb keeps only in-frame clones here, not all; method: immunoSEQ multiplex PCR. The sample shows around 110,000 clones, over 60% of them seen only once. This specimen belongs to a study of cytomegalovirus exposure and HLA in healthy donors. The overall study: T cells numbering around 170 million yielded around 120 million unique TCR beta sequences in an earlier analysis.

Regarding the study as a whole: Presence/absence analyses assumed roughly uniform sequencing depth across donors. There were several of the most significant clusters that appeared linked to common viral pathogens in a later analysis.

The V gene's germline CDR1 is GTSNPN and CDR2 SVGIG (reference sequence). This CDR3 is built from 13 residues. V was trimmed by 0 bases and J by 8 bases, leaving 8 bases between them. V and J are TRBV30 and TRBJ1-6; no firm D call. This sequence was found in a woman aged 40 to 50 in good health and CMV-seropositive. Sequences were obtained from PBMCs. The DNA of the CDR3 is TGTGCCTGGAGTGTATCGAGGGATTCACCCCTCCACTTT. This codes for CAWSVSRDSPLHF.